Listed here are 6 T cell receptor beta chains from one sample, sequenced in a study of cytotoxic CD8 clonotypes in ibrutinib-treated CLL. TCRdb's copy holds only in-frame clones and misses some; the assay was immunoSEQ multiplex PCR. The repertoire holds under 150,000 clones, with around 80% as singletons. Here the sequenced sample was PBMCs, taken after 36 months of ibrutinib treatment. These receptors all come from a human donor with chronic lymphocytic leukemia.

The rearrangement links TRBV10-2 to TRBJ2-3, with a tentative D call TRBD2 (6 bases). CDR3 length: 15 amino acids. V lost 4 bases and J lost 0, with 11 bases in between. From germline, CDR1 is WSHSY and CDR2 SAAADI. The CDR3 loop is CASSARLESTDTQYF. DNA of the CDR3: TGCGCCAGCAGTGCCCGACTAGAGAGCACAGATACGCAGTATTTT.

The chain couples TRBV4-1 to TRBJ2-2; a weak D match, TRBD1 (6 bases). V was shortened by 4 bases and J by 6 bases, with 24 bases between the two germline ends. The germline gives CDR1 MGHRA, CDR2 YSYEKL. This CDR3 is built from 18 residues. The DNA for the CDR3 is TGCGCCAGCAGCCTAAAGTATGGTCAGGGGACCTATCCCGGGGAGCTGTTTTTT. It yields the protein CASSLKYGQGTYPGELFF.

This chain links TRBV19 with TRBJ1-1, with 7 bases identical to TRBD1. Germline V CDR1 and CDR2: LNHDA, SQIVND (reference sequence). The CDR3 has 14 amino acids. J was trimmed by 2 bases and V by 7 bases; bases with no gene match: 7. In nucleotides, the CDR3 is TGTGCCAGTACCGTCGGGACAGCTAACACTGAAGCTTTCTTT. This codes for CASTVGTANTEAFF.

The sample holds a few counts of this clone. This sequence joins TRBV5-1 and TRBJ1-5, with a weak D call TRBD1 (6 bases). V gave up 4 bases and J gave up 3 bases, with 14 bases separating them. The CDR3 covers 15 residues. Germline CDR1 SGHRS, CDR2 YFSETQ. The CDR3 region is CASSTNGQFNQPQHF. CDR3 nucleotide sequence: TGCGCCAGCAGCACAAATGGACAGTTCAATCAGCCCCAGCATTTT.

This clone was picked up many times. This chain connects TRBV6-5 to TRBJ2-7; D is tentatively TRBD1 or TRBD2 (5 bases each). The CDR3 sequence is 12 residues long. Looked up from germline, CDR1 is MNHEY and CDR2 is SVGAGI. Trimming took off 6 bases at V and 5 bases at J, with 11 bases between the two ends. The DNA for the CDR3 is TGTGCCAGCAGCCCCGGGGCCCACGAGCAGTACTTC. Translating it yields CASSPGAHEQYF.

The CDR3 spells CASSITANQPQHF. CDR3 nucleotide sequence: TGTGCCAGTAGTATAACGGCCAATCAGCCCCAGCATTTT. The gene calls are TRBV19 and TRBJ1-5; D unclear. Between the trimmed V and J ends, which lost 2 bases and 3 bases, there was a span of 5 bases. Germline loops: CDR1 LNHDA, CDR2 SQIVND (reference sequence). CDR3 size: 13 residues.